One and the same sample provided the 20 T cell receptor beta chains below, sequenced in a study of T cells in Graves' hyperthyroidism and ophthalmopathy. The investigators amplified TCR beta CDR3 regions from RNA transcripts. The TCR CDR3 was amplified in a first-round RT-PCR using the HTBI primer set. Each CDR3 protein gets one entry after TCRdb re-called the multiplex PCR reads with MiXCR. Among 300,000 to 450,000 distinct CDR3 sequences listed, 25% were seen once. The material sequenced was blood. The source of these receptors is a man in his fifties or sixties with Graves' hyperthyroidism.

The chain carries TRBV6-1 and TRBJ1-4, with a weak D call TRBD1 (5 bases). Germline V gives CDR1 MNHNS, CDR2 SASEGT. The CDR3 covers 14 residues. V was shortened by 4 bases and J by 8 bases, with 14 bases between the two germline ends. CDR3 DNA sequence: TGTGCCAGCAGTGCCATGACAGCCGTGGAAAAACTGTTTTTT. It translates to CASSAMTAVEKLFF.

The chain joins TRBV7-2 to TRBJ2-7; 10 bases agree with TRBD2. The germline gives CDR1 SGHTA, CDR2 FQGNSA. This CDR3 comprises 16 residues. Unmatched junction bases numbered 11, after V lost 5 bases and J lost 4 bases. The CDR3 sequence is CASSVGPSGSGYEQYF. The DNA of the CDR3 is TGTGCCAGCAGCGTAGGGCCTAGCGGGAGTGGATACGAGCAGTACTTC.

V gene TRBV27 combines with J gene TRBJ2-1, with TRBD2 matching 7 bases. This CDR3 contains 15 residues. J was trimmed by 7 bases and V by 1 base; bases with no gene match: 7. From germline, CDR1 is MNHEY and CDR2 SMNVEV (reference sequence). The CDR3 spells CASSLFAGLGNEQFF. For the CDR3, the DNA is TGTGCCAGCAGTTTATTCGCCGGACTAGGAAATGAGCAGTTCTTC.

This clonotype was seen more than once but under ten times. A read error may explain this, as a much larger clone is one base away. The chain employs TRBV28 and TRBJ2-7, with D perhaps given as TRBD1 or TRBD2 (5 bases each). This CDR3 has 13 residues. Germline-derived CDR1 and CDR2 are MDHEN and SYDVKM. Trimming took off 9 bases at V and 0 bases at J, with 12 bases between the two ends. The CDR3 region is CASRDGPSYEQYF. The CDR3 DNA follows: TGTGCCAGTCGGGACGGACCCTCCTACGAGCAGTACTTC.

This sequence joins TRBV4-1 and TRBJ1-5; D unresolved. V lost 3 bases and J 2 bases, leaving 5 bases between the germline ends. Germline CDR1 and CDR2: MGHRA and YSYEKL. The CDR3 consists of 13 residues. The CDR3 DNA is TGCGCCAGCAGCCATGGAGGCAATCAGCCCCAGCATTTT. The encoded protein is CASSHGGNQPQHF.

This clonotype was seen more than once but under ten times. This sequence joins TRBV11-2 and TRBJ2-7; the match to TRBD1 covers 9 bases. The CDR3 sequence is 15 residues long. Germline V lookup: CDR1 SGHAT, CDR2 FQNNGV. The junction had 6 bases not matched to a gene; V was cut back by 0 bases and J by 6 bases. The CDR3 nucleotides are TGTGCCAGCAGCTTAGATGGGACAGGGTTTGTCGAGCAGTACTTC. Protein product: CASSLDGTGFVEQYF. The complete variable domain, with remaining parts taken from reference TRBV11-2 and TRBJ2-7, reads EAGVAQSPRYKIIEKRQSVAFWCNPISGHATLYWYQQILGQGPKLLIQFQNNGVVDDSQLPKDRFSAERLKGVDSTLKIQPAKLEDSAVYLCASSLDGTGFVEQYFGPGTRLTVT.

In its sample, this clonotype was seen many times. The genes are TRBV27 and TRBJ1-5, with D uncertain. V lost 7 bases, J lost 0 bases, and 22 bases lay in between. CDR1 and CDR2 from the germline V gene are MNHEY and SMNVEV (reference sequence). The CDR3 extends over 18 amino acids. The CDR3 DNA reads TGTGCCAGCACCCCCGAGGCGTTAAACAGCCTTAGCAATCAGCCCCAGCATTTT. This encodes CASTPEALNSLSNQPQHF.

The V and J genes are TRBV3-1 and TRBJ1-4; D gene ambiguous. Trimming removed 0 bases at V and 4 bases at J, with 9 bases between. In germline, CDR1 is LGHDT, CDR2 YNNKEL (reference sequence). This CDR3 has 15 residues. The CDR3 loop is CASSQDWTHNEKLFF. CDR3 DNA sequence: TGTGCCAGCAGCCAAGATTGGACCCATAATGAAAAACTGTTTTTT.

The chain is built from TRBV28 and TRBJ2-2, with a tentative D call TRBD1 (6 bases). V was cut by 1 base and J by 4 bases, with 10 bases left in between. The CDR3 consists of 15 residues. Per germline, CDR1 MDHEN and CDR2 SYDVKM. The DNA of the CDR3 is TGTGCCAGCAGTTTATTTGGCAGGGGCACCGGGGAGCTGTTTTTT. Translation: CASSLFGRGTGELFF. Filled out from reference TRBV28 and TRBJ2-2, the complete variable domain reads DVKVTQSSRYLVKRTGEKVFLECVQDMDHENMFWYRQDPGLGLRLIYFSYDVKMKEKGDIPEGYSVSREKKERFSLILESASTNQTSMYLCASSLFGRGTGELFFGEGSRLTVL.

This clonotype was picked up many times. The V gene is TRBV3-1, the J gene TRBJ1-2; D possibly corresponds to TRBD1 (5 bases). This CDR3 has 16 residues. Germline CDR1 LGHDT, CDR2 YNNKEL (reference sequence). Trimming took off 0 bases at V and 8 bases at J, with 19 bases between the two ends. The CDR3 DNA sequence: TGTGCCAGCAGCCAAGATATGGCAGGGCGGGCGAGGGGCTACACCTTC. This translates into CASSQDMAGRARGYTF.

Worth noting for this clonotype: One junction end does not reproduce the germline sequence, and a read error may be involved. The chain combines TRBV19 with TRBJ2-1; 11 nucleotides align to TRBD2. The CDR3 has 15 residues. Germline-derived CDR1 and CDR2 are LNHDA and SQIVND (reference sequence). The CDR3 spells CAGSIRLAGGTEQFF. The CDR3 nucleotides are TGTGCCGGTAGTATAAGGTTAGCGGGAGGGACTGAGCAGTTCTTC.

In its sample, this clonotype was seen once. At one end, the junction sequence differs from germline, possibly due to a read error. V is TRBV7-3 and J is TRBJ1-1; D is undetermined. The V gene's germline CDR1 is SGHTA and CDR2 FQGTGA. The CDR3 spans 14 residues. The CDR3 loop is CASSPGPTLTEVFF. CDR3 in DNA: TGTGCCAGCAGTCCCGGACCCACCTTAACTGAAGTTTTCTTT.

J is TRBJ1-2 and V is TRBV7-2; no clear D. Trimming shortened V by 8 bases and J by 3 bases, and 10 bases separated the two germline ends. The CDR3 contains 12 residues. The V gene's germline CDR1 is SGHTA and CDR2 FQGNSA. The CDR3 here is CASSKADYGYTF. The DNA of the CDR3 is TGTGCCAGCTCAAAGGCAGACTATGGCTACACCTTC.

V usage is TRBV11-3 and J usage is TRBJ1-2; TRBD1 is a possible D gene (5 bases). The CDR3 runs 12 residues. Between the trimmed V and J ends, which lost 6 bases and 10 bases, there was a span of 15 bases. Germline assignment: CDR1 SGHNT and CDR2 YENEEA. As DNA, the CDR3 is TGTGCCAGCAGTCAGGGATATGGGGTCTACACCTTC. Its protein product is CASSQGYGVYTF.

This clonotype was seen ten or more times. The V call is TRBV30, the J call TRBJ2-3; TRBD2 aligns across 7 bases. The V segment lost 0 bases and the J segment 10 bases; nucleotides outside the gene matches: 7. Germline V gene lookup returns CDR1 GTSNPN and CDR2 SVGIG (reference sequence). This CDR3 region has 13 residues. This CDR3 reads CAWSVSRLAPQYF. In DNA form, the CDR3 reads TGTGCCTGGAGTGTATCCCGACTAGCCCCGCAGTATTTT.

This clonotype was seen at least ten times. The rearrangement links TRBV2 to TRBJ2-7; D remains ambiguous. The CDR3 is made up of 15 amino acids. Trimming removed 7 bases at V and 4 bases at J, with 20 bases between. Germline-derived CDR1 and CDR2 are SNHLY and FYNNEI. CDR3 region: CASMLYIGSQYEQYF. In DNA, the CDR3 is TGTGCCAGCATGTTGTATATAGGAAGTCAATACGAGCAGTACTTC.

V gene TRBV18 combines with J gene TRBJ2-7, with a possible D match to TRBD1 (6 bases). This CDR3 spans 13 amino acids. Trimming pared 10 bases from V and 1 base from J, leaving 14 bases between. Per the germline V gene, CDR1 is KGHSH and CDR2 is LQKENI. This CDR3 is CATKTGLSYEQYF. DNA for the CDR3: TGTGCCACAAAAACAGGGCTATCCTACGAGCAGTACTTC.

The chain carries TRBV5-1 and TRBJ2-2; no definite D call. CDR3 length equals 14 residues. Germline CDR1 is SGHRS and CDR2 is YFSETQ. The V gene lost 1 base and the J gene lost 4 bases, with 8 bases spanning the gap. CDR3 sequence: CASSLKQTTGELFF. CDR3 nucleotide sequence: TGCGCCAGCAGCTTGAAACAGACCACCGGGGAGCTGTTTTTT.

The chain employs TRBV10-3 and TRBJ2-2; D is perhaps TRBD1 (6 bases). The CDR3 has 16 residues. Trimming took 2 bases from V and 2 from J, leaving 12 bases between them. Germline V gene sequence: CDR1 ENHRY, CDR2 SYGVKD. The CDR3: CAISEGTGQNTGELFF. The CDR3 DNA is TGTGCCATCAGTGAGGGTACGGGACAAAACACCGGGGAGCTGTTTTTT.

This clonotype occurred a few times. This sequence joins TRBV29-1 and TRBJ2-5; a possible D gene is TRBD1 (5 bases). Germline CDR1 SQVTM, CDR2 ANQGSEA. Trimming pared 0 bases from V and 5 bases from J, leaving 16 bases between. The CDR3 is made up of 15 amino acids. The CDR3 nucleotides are TGCAGCGTTGAAGATGTGAGCAGGGCGGTGGAGACCCAGTACTTC. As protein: CSVEDVSRAVETQYF.